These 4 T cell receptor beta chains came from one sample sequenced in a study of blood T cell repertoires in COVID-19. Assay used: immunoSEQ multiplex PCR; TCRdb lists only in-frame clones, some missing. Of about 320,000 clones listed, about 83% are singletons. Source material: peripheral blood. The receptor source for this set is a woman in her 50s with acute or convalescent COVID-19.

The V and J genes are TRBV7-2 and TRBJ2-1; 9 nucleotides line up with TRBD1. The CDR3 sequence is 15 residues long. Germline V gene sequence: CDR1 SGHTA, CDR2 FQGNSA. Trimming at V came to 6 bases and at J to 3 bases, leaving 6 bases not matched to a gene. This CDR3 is CASRPDRGGYNEQFF. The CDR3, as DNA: TGTGCCAGCAGACCGGACAGGGGAGGCTACAATGAGCAGTTCTTC.

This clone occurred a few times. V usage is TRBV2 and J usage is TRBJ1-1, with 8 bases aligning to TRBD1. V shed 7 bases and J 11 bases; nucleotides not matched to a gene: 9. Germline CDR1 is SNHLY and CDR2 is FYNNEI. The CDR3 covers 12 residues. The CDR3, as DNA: TGTGCCAGCACCACCCGGGGACAGGAGGCTTTCTTT. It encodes CASTTRGQEAFF. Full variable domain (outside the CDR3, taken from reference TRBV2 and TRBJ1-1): EPEVTQTPSHQVTQMGQEVILRCVPISNHLYFYWYRQILGQKVEFLVSFYNNEISEKSEIFDDQFSVERPDGSNFTLKIRSTKLEDSAMYFCASTTRGQEAFFGQGTRLTVV.

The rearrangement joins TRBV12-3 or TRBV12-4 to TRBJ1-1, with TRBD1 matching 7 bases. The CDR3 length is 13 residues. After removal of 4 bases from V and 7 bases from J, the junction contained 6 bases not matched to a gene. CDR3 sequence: CASSYKTGREAFF. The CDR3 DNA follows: TGTGCCAGCAGTTACAAGACAGGGCGTGAAGCTTTCTTT.

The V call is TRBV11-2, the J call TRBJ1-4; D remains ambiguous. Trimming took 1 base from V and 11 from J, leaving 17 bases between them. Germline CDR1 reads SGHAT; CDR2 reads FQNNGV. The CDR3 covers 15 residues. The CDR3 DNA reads TGTGCCAGCAGCTTAGGTGGCGGGGAGTTACGGAAACTGTTTTTT. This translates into CASSLGGGELRKLFF.